This T cell receptor (beta chain) was obtained from a study of T cells in Graves' hyperthyroidism and ophthalmopathy (dated by TCRdb to about 2019). At the level of the whole study: Peripheral blood samples were taken at initial diagnosis, before any treatment was given. Prospective prediction of ophthalmopathy was tested in an independent validation cohort of 18 to 20 hyperthyroidism patients and around 16 patients who later progressed to ophthalmopathy. The 80 to 100 discovery patients were randomly divided into training and test sets at a 7:3 ratio. To identify distinguishing TCR V-J signatures, a discovery cohort of some 99 patients was used, comprising 43 with Graves' ophthalmopathy and under 60 with stable Graves' hyperthyroidism. In addition, the study compared T-cell repertoires in thyroid tissue and in blood from 6 or 7 Graves' hyperthyroidism patients. After blood sampling, hyperthyroidism patients were treated with methimazole at a starting dose of 30 mg daily, and ophthalmopathy patients were treated with high-dose intravenous methylprednisolone. The paper describes TCR Vbeta CDR3 sequencing of 130 to 150 peripheral blood samples, made up of 43 ophthalmopathy patients, around 78 hyperthyroidism patients and 17 progressor patients. General study outcomes and caveats: Sample size was not statistically predetermined, and investigators were not blinded to group allocation. In validation, progression to ophthalmopathy was predicted by the model with around 71% sensitivity and 72% to 80% specificity, a median of around 5.9 months before onset. A model built on a 13 V-J signature distinguished ophthalmopathy from stable hyperthyroidism, reaching 87.88% sensitivity and under 84% specificity in cross-validation and 80%/75% in testing. Most expanded thyroid clonotypes (frequency above 0.001) were also detected in blood, a finding suggesting that blood repertoires may reflect thyroid immune responses.

From the cysteine through the phenylalanine, the CDR3 covers 15 amino acids. Only the CDR3 part of the read is kept: 45 bases, read in frame from the first base. Trimming removed 0 bases from V and 5 bases from J, leaving 13 bases between the germline ends. In the ophthalmopathy patients, disease was moderately to severely active, with a Clinical Activity Score of 3 or more, a NOSPECS grade of 4 or more, and a duration of less than 3 months. The study excluded patients with uncontrolled infections, other autoimmune diseases, pregnancy or lactation. Diagnoses were established on the basis of clinical symptoms, serum thyroxine and TRAb, thyroid ultrasound, and orbital computed tomography. PBMCs were isolated from 10 ml of fresh peripheral blood by Ficoll-Paque density gradient centrifugation. Trizol reagent was used to extract total RNA, and RNA quality was then checked on an Agilent 2100 Bioanalyzer.

There are a few counts of this clonotype. What this receptor recognizes is not known. Base-call qualities are not available, and no considerably larger clone is one nucleotide away. The TCR beta CDR3 regions were amplified from the RNA transcripts. The first round of RT-PCR for the TCR CDR3 was performed with the HTBI primer set and the Qiagen OneStep RT-PCR kit. Libraries were constructed in a second round of multiplex PCR, after which size selection and purification were performed. The libraries were sequenced on an Illumina HiSeq2000 using paired-end 100 bp reads. Per the source publication's procedure: Raw data were processed with SOAPnuke, discarding reads with adapters, uncalled bases, mean Phred below 15, or no exact constant-primer or identifier match. High-quality paired reads were merged using COPE v1.2.5, and each unique nucleotide sequence was defined as a clonotype. Clonotypes were aligned to IMGT TRBV, TRBD and TRBJ reference segments using MiTCR v1.1. The analysis included only V-J combinations with a frequency above 0.0001, which together covered more than 99% of the repertoires. A TCS score was defined as the ratio of F50 (clonal expansion) to E x V (chaos), with BLOSUM62-based TCRdist applied between CDR3 peptides within each V-J. Welch's t-statistics and random forest reduced approximately 520 V-J features to under 15, which were used in a naive Bayes classifier (R e1071). In-frame beta chains were kept once TCRdb had trimmed the public reads at Q25 with fastp and called clones with MiXCR. Identical CDR3 protein sequences are pooled into one entry, listed with their most common genes and DNA. These V and J calls are TCRdb output, not the study's own analysis. The sample yields around 290,000 distinct CDR3 sequences; about 15% were counted once. The ten largest make up roughly 53% of the sample.

This sequence was found in a woman aged 55-69 years with Graves' ophthalmopathy. This chain joins TRBV12-3 or TRBV12-4 to TRBJ1-2, with the identity of the D gene unclear. The sample was blood. This receptor has the CDR3 CASSLALRVPYGYTF. The base sequence is TGTGCCAGCAGTTTAGCTTTGCGGGTACCTTATGGCTACACCTTC.